This entry lists 10 T cell receptor beta chains sequenced from one sample in a study of molecular identifiers for immune sequencing clone quantification. TCRdb independently ran MiXCR on the PCR reads; one entry per CDR3 protein. Of a few hundred thousand distinct CDR3 sequences in the sample, roughly 23% are singletons; the top ten hold 0.84%. Sequencing was carried out using naive CD8+ T cells from blood, with Jurkat cell RNA spiked in. As for subset: FACS-sorted CD8+CD4-CCR7+CD45RA+ naive T cells. The receptors were gathered from a human donor in good health. Some libraries in this study had Jurkat cell RNA spiked in.

This clonotype came up a few times. The DNA of the CDR3 is TGTGCCAGCAGTCAGTCCTTGGGTGGTCAGCCCCAGCATTTT. It translates to CASSQSLGGQPQHF. This chain connects TRBV6-5 to TRBJ1-5; no firm D call. Trimming took off 5 bases at V and 6 bases at J, with 14 bases between the two ends. The germline CDR1 and CDR2 sequences are MNHEY and SVGAGI. There are 14 residues in the CDR3.

This clonotype was detected ten times or more. The chain uses TRBV9 and TRBJ2-2; D ambiguous. CDR1 SGDLS and CDR2 YYNGEE come from the germline V gene. V gave up 0 bases and J gave up 6 bases, with 3 bases separating them. CDR3 length equals 12 residues. In DNA form, the CDR3 reads TGTGCCAGCAGCGTAGAGGCCGGGGAGCTGTTTTTT. Protein product: CASSVEAGELFF. Full variable domain (rest looked up from reference TRBV9 and TRBJ2-2): DSGVTQTPKHLITATGQRVTLRCSPRSGDLSVYWYQQSLDQGLQFLIQYYNGEERAKGNILERFSAQQFPDLHSELNLSSLELGDSALYFCASSVEAGELFFGEGSRLTVL.

The chain combines TRBV27 with TRBJ2-2; no firm D call. The CDR3 runs 14 residues. Germline V gene data show CDR1 as MNHEY and CDR2 as SMNVEV (reference sequence). V was clipped by 5 bases and J by 1 base, with 8 bases between them. Here the CDR3 DNA reads TGTGCCAGCAGTATCGTCGGGAACACCGGGGAGCTGTTTTTT. Encoded protein: CASSIVGNTGELFF.

For this clonotype: Germline is not matched at one junction end, which may reflect a read error. The chain employs TRBV5-8 and TRBJ2-7; 9 bases agree with TRBD1. The CDR3 extends over 20 amino acids. Germline lookup yields CDR1 SGHTS and CDR2 YDEGEE. CDR3 in amino acids: CARSLPNGLTPGQGIHEQYF. CDR3 DNA sequence: TGTGCCAGAAGCTTGCCCAACGGCCTTACTCCGGGACAGGGTATCCACGAGCAGTACTTC.

This clonotype was recorded many times. The chain is built from TRBV30 and TRBJ2-3; 9 positions match TRBD2. CDR1 and CDR2 (germline): GTSNPN, SVGIG (reference sequence). The CDR3 contains 16 residues. The CDR3 nucleotides are TGTGCATCGAGGGGCTGGCCTAGCGGGATCACAGATACGCAGTATTTT. Protein product: CASRGWPSGITDTQYF. Using reference TRBV30 and TRBJ2-3 for the parts outside the CDR3, the full variable domain is SQTIHQWPATLVQPVGSPLSLECTVEGTSNPNLYWYRQAAGRGLQLLFYSVGIGQISSEVPQNLSASRPQDRQFILSSKKLLLSDSGFYLCASRGWPSGITDTQYFGPGTRLTVL.

The rearrangement joins TRBV5-1 to TRBJ1-1; TRBD1 matches 7 bases. Germline CDR1 is SGHRS and CDR2 is YFSETQ. J lost 8 bases, V lost 4 bases, and 5 bases had no gene match. The CDR3 loop spans 12 amino acids. The CDR3 bases are TGCGCCAGCAGCGACCCGGACAGGGAAGCTTTCTTT. Its protein product is CASSDPDREAFF. Filled out from reference TRBV5-1 and TRBJ1-1, the complete variable domain reads KAGVTQTPRYLIKTRGQQVTLSCSPISGHRSVSWYQQTPGQGLQFLFEYFSETQRNKGNFPGRFSGRQFSNSRSEMNVSTLELGDSALYLCASSDPDREAFFGQGTRLTVV.

This clonotype was counted only a few times. Compared with germline, one end of the junction differs, possibly owing to a read error. The rearrangement uses TRBV7-7 and TRBJ2-5; D may be TRBD2 (6 bases). This CDR3 region has 14 residues. Germline loops: CDR1 SSHAT, CDR2 FNYEAQ (reference sequence). As DNA, the CDR3 is TGTGCTAGCAGCTTAGAAGGTGGGACTGAGACCCAGTACTTC. It translates to CASSLEGGTETQYF.

This clonotype was seen a single time. A much larger clone lies a single base off, so this may be a read error. The chain uses TRBV24-1 and TRBJ2-2; D ambiguous. There are 13 residues in the CDR3. Looked up from germline, CDR1 is KGHDR and CDR2 is SFDVKD. V lost 3 bases to trimming and J lost 3 bases, with 4 bases between them. This CDR3 is CATSDPDTGELFF. In nucleotides, the CDR3 is TGTGCCACCAGTGATCCGGACACCGGGGAGCTGTTTTTT.

The gene calls are TRBV6-5 and TRBJ2-7, with D maybe TRBD2 (7 bases). There are 15 residues in the CDR3. The germline CDR1 and CDR2 sequences are MNHEY and SVGAGI. With 5 bases removed from V and 2 bases from J, the gap between germline ends came to 16 bases. This chain's CDR3 is CASSGVGGRAYEQYF. The CDR3 nucleotides are TGTGCCAGCAGTGGGGTCGGGGGGCGAGCCTACGAGCAGTACTTC.

This clonotype has a handful of counts. The J gene is TRBJ2-7, the V gene TRBV27, with 7 bases matching TRBD1. The CDR3 extends over 14 amino acids. Trimming at V came to 5 bases and at J to 6 bases, leaving 10 bases not matched to a gene. Germline assignment: CDR1 MNHEY and CDR2 SMNVEV (reference sequence). CDR3 in amino acids: CASSPSRDSREQYF. CDR3 nucleotides: TGTGCCAGCAGTCCCTCCAGGGACAGTCGCGAGCAGTACTTC.